The present T cell receptor beta chain was sequenced within a study of blood T cell repertoires in COVID-19. Study as a whole: From the United States, Italy and Spain came samples of acute and convalescent COVID-19.

Per the authors' pipeline: Scientists estimated how many nucleated cells there were by amplifying reference gene primers. The method was immunoSEQ multiplex PCR; TCRdb's version includes in-frame clones alone and lacks a portion of them. The DNA gave D and trimming, while V, J and clone size come from that table. The data show approximately 300,000 clones, with 90% seen just once and about 4.2% held by the top ten. In germline, CDR1 is LGHNA, CDR2 YSLEER. The V end lost 0 bases, the J end lost 4 bases, and 9 bases lay between the germline ends. The CDR3 covers 14 residues. Sequenced sample: PBMCs or T cells enriched from blood (not recorded which). V and J are TRBV4-3 and TRBJ1-2; D is unclear. The TCR comes from a woman aged 30 to 39 who had been exposed to COVID-19. In DNA form, the CDR3 reads TGCGCCAGCAGCCAAGACCCGGCAGGCTATGGCTACACCTTC. It translates to CASSQDPAGYGYTF.